This paragraph covers one TCR beta chain sequence. The antigen remains undetermined. V was trimmed by 6 bases and J by 3 bases, leaving 11 bases between them. The CDR3 contains 13 residues. By quantitative 5'-RACE with molecular barcodes, the TCR beta libraries were made. TCRdb re-called the 5' RACE reads with MiXCR, one entry per CDR3 protein. The sample shows about 96,000 distinct CDR3 sequences, roughly 27% of them seen only once. This record comes from a study of CD8 T cells in ankylosing spondylitis. Study findings and constraints: A TCR beta motif made of fewer than ten highly homologous variants seemed typical of ankylosing spondylitis blood. CD8+ cells made up the disease-linked clones, which were relatively rare in peripheral blood. Enrichment of disease-linked clones was reportedly significant in matched ankylosing spondylitis synovial fluid.

The sequencing input was blood, either unsorted or a sorted T cell fraction (not recorded which). This clonotype originated in a male donor with ankylosing spondylitis or in good health (not recorded which). This chain links TRBV12-3 or TRBV12-4 with TRBJ1-2; maybe TRBD1 (5 bases). The CDR3 region has the DNA TGTGCCAGCAGGATTCAGACAGACTATGGCTACACCTTC. Protein product: CASRIQTDYGYTF.